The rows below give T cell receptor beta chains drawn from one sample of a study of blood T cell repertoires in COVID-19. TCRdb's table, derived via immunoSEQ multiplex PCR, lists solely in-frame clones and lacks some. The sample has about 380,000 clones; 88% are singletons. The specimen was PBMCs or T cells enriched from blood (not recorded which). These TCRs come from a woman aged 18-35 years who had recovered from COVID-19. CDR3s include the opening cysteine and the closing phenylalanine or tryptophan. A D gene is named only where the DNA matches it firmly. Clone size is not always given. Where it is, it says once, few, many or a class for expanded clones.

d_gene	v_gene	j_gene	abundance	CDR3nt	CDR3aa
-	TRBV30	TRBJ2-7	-	TGTGCCTGGGCCGCTAACTCCTACGAGCAGTACTTC	CAWAANSYEQYF
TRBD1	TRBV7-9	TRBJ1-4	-	TGTGCCAGCAGCTTAGTGCCCGGGACAGGGGCCGGGAAACTGTTTTTT	CASSLVPGTGAGKLFF
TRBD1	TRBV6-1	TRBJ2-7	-	TGTGCCAGCAGTGATGGAGCCTACAGGGGCTCCTACGAGCAGTACTTC	CASSDGAYRGSYEQYF
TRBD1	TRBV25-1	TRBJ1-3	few	TGTGCCAGCAGTGATACGGACAGGGGTGGAAACACCATATATTTT	CASSDTDRGGNTIYF
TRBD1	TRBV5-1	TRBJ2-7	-	TGCGCCAGCAGCCCGGGACAGGGAAACTCCTACGAGCAGTACTTC	CASSPGQGNSYEQYF
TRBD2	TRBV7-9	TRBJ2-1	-	TGTGCCAGCAGCCAGACTAGCGGCGATTACAATGAGCAGTTCTTC	CASSQTSGDYNEQFF
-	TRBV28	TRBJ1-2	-	TGTGCCAGCAGTGGGCGCAGGGGCCTAACTGACTCTAGGTATGGCTACACCTTC	CASSGRRGLTDSRYGYTF
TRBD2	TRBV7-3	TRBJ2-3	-	TGTGCCAGCAGCTTGGGACTAGCGGCGATCACAGATACGCAGTATTTT	CASSLGLAAITDTQYF
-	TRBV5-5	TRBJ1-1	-	TGTGCCAGCAGCCCCCCGGTGGGCAGGGACTTTGAAGCTTTCTTT	CASSPPVGRDFEAFF
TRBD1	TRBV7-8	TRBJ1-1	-	TGTGCCAGCAGCTTCAGGGACAGTCGGACCACTGAAGCTTTCTTT	CASSFRDSRTTEAFF
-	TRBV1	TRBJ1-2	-	TGCACCAGCAGCCAAGGTTCGGACAGCGAACTTTATGGCTACACCTTC	CTSSQGSDSELYGYTF
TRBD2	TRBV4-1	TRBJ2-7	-	TGCGCCAGCAGCCCGCACGGCGGGGGTGGGTCCTACGAGCAGTACTTC	CASSPHGGGGSYEQYF
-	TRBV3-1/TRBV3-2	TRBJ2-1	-	TGTGCCAGCAGCCTCCGGAGATTTGCCTACAATGAGCAGTTCTTC	CASSLRRFAYNEQFF
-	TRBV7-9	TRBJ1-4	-	TGTGCCAGCAGCTACGGCCAGGGGATAAGAACTAATGAAAAACTGTTTTTT	CASSYGQGIRTNEKLFF
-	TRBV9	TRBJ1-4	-	TGTGCCAGCAGCGCTCGACCCGGGGGGGGTGAAAAACTGTTTTTT	CASSARPGGGEKLFF
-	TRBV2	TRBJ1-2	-	TGTGCCAGCCGAGGATCCAACTATGGCTACACCTTC	CASRGSNYGYTF
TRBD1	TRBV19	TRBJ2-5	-	TGTGCCAGTAGTATAGCGGGACAGGTTCAAGAGACCCAGTACTTC	CASSIAGQVQETQYF
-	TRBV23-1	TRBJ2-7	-	TGCGCCAGCAGTCAGCGACGGGGCTACGAGCAGTACTTC	CASSQRRGYEQYF